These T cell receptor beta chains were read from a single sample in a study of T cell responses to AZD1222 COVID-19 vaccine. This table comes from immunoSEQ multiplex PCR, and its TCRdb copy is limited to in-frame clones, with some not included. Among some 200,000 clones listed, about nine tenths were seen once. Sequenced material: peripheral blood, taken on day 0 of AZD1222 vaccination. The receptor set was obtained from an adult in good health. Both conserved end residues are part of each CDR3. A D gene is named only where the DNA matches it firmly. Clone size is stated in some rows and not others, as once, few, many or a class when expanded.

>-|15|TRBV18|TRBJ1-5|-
CASSPEQGPHQPQHF
TGTGCCAGCTCACCGGAACAGGGACCCCATCAGCCCCAGCATTTT
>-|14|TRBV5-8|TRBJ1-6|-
CASSLNGQDSPLHF
TGTGCCAGCAGCTTGAACGGGCAGGATTCACCCCTCCACTTT
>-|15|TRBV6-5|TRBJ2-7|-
CASSITGLGYYEQYF
TGTGCCAGCAGTATAACAGGGCTGGGATACTACGAGCAGTACTTC
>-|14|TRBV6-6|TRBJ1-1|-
CASSYSNGVTEAFF
TGTGCCAGCAGTTACTCGAATGGGGTCACTGAAGCTTTCTTT
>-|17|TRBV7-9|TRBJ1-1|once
CASSPTDRGWRNTEAFF
TGTGCCAGCAGCCCGACAGACCGGGGATGGAGGAACACTGAAGCTTTCTTT
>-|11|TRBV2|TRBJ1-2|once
CASSSRTGPTF
TGTGCCAGCAGCAGTCGAACAGGGCCCACCTTC
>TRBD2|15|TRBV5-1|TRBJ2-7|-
CASSLAASGRSEQYF
TGCGCCAGCAGCTTGGCTGCTAGCGGGAGAAGCGAGCAGTACTTC
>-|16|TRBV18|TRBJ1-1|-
CASSPYLAGENTEAFF
TGTGCCAGCTCACCCTATCTAGCGGGGGAAAACACTGAAGCTTTCTTT
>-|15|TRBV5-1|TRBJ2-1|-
CASSLEGGSYNEQFF
TGCGCCAGCAGCTTGGAGGGGGGTTCCTACAATGAGCAGTTCTTC
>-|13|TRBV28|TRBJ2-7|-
CASRRGRAYEQYF
TGTGCCAGCAGAAGGGGGAGGGCCTACGAGCAGTACTTC
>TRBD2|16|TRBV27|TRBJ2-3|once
CASSGWLAASTDTQYF
TGTGCCAGCAGTGGTTGGCTAGCGGCTAGCACAGATACGCAGTATTTT
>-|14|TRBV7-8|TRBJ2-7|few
CASSTKGSDREQYF
TGTGCCAGCAGCACAAAGGGGTCCGATCGCGAGCAGTACTTC
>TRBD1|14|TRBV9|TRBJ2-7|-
CASSVGQGVHEQYF
TGTGCCAGCAGCGTTGGACAGGGTGTCCACGAGCAGTACTTC
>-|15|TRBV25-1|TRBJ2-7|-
CASSELGGSSYEQYF
TGTGCCAGCAGTGAATTGGGGGGAAGCTCCTACGAGCAGTACTTC
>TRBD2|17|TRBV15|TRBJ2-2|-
CATSRLTSGGATGELFF
TGTGCCACCAGCAGACTAACTAGCGGGGGGGCGACCGGGGAGCTGTTTTTT
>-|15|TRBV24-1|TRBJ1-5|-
CATSDPGASNQPQHF
TGTGCCACCAGTGATCCAGGGGCGAGCAATCAGCCCCAGCATTTT
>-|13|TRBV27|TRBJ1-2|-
CASSPGLNYGYTF
TGTGCCAGCAGCCCGGGTCTTAACTATGGCTACACCTTC
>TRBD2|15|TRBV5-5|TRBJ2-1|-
CASGLSGGNYNEQFF
TGTGCCTCTGGGCTCTCGGGGGGGAACTACAATGAGCAGTTCTTC
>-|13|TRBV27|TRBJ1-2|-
CASSFWAGNGYTF
TGTGCCAGCAGTTTTTGGGCAGGGAATGGCTACACCTTC
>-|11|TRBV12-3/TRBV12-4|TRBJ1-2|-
CASSFLGGYTF
TGTGCCAGCAGTTTTTTGGGTGGCTACACCTTC
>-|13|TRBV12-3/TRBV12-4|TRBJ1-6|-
CASSPTYDSPLHF
TGTGCCAGCAGTCCCACTTATGATTCACCCCTCCACTTT
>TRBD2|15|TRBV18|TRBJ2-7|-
CASSPGLAGEGEQYF
TGTGCCAGCTCACCGGGACTAGCGGGAGAAGGTGAGCAGTACTTC
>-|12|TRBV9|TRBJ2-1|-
CASSPGYNEQFF
TGTGCCAGCAGCCCAGGCTACAATGAGCAGTTCTTC
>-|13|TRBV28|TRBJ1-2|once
CASLGFQVYGYTF
TGTGCCAGCCTCGGGTTTCAAGTCTATGGCTACACCTTC
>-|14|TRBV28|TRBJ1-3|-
CASSLGGTGNTIYF
TGTGCCAGCAGTTTGGGAGGGACTGGAAACACCATATATTTT
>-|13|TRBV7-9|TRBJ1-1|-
CASSLEENTEAFF
TGTGCCAGCAGCCTAGAAGAAAACACTGAAGCTTTCTTT
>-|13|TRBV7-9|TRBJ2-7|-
CASSATVSYEQYF
TGTGCCAGCAGCGCGACAGTTTCCTACGAGCAGTACTTC
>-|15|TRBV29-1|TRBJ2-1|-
CSVDSTTLPDNEQFF
TGCAGCGTTGACTCTACTACCCTTCCTGACAATGAGCAGTTCTTC
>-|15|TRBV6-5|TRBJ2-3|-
CASSPLTGDTDTQYF
TGTGCCAGCAGTCCCTTGACAGGAGACACAGATACGCAGTATTTT
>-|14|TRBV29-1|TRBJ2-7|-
CSVEGGMEGYEQYF
TGCAGCGTTGAAGGGGGGATGGAAGGGTACGAGCAGTACTTC
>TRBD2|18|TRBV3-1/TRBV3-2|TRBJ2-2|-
CASSQGVWAGVNTGELFF
TGTGCCAGCAGCCAAGGGGTCTGGGCGGGAGTCAACACCGGGGAGCTGTTTTTT
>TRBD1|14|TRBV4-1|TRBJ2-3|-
CASEGQAGTDTQYF
TGCGCCAGCGAGGGACAGGCCGGCACAGATACGCAGTATTTT
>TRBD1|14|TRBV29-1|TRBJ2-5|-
CSACIQGAPETQYF
TGCAGCGCCTGCATACAGGGGGCCCCAGAGACCCAGTACTTC
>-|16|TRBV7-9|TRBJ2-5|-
CASSPRFSSFQETQYF
TGTGCCAGCAGCCCGCGGTTTTCCTCGTTCCAAGAGACCCAGTACTTC
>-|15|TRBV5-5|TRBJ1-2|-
CASSLAGRSNYGYTF
TGTGCCAGCAGCTTGGCAGGCAGGAGCAACTATGGCTACACCTTC
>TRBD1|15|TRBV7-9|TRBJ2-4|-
CASSLGDRIKNIQYF
TGTGCCAGCAGCTTAGGGGACAGGATCAAAAACATTCAGTACTTC
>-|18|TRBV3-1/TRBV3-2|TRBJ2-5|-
CASSQDGGMAGPRETQYF
TGTGCCAGCAGCCAAGATGGGGGTATGGCGGGCCCCCGAGAGACCCAGTACTTC
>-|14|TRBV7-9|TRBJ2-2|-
CASSLTANTGELFF
TGTGCCAGCAGCTTAACGGCGAACACCGGGGAGCTGTTTTTT
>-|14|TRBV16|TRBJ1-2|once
CASSQSGRRYSYTF
TGTGCCAGCAGCCAATCGGGACGGAGATATAGCTACACCTTC
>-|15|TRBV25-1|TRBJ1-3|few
CASTPRGVSGNTIYF
TGTGCCAGCACCCCCCGGGGGGTCTCTGGAAACACCATATATTTT
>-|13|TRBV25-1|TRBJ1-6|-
CASSESINSPLHF
TGTGCCAGCAGTGAATCGATCAATTCACCCCTCCACTTT
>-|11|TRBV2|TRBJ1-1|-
CASTRELEAFF
TGTGCCAGCACAAGGGAGCTTGAAGCTTTCTTT
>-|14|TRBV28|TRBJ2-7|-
CASSLRGAGYEQYF
TGTGCCAGCAGTTTACGGGGGGCGGGCTACGAGCAGTACTTC
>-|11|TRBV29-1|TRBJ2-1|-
CSAWNTNEQFF
TGCAGCGCCTGGAACACTAATGAGCAGTTCTTC
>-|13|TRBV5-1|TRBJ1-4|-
CASSLEGNEKLFF
TGCGCCAGCAGCTTGGAGGGGAATGAAAAACTGTTTTTT
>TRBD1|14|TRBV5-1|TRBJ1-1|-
CASRTGTGNTEAFF
TGCGCCAGCAGGACCGGGACAGGGAACACTGAAGCTTTCTTT
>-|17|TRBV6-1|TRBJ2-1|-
CASSERVGTPSYNEQFF
TGTGCCAGCAGTGAAAGAGTAGGGACACCTTCCTACAATGAGCAGTTCTTC
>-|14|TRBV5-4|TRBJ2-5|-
CASSLARAEETQYF
TGTGCCAGCAGCTTGGCCCGGGCAGAAGAGACCCAGTACTTC
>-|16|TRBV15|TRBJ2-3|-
CATSIGPHQSTDTQYF
TGTGCCACCAGCATCGGGCCTCACCAAAGCACAGATACGCAGTATTTT
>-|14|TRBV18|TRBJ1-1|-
CASSLNPGDTEAFF
TGTGCCAGCTCACTCAATCCAGGGGACACTGAAGCTTTCTTT
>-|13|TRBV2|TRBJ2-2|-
CASSVEDTGELFF
TGTGCCAGCAGTGTGGAGGACACCGGGGAGCTGTTTTTT
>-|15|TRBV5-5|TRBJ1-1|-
CASSRGAGSNTEAFF
TGTGCCAGCAGTAGAGGGGCCGGGTCGAACACTGAAGCTTTCTTT
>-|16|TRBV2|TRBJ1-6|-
CASNSLPIGGNSPLHF
TGTGCCAGCAACTCACTCCCGATCGGCGGTAATTCACCCCTCCACTTT
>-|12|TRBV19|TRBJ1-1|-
CASSIRGGEAFF
TGTGCCAGTAGTATTAGGGGAGGTGAAGCTTTCTTT
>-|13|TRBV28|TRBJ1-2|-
CASRATASGGYTF
TGTGCCAGCAGGGCGACGGCCTCGGGGGGCTACACCTTC